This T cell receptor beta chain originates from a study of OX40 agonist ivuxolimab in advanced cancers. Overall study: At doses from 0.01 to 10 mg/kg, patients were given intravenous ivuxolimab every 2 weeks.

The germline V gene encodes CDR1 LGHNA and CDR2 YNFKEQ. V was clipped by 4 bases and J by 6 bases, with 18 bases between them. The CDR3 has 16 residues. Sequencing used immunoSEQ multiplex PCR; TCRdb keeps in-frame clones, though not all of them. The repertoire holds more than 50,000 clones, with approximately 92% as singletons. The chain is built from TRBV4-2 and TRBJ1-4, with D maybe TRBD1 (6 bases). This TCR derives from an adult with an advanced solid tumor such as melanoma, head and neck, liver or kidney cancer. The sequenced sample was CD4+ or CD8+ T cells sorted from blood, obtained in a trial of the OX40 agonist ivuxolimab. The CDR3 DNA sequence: TGTGCCAGCAGCCCCTACAGGGACGGATGGGATGAAAAACTGTTTTTT. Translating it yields CASSPYRDGWDEKLFF.